One and the same sample provided the 24 T cell receptor beta chains below, sequenced in a study of PD-1 blockade in classical Hodgkin lymphoma. This table comes from immunoSEQ multiplex PCR, and its TCRdb copy is limited to in-frame clones, with some not included. The repertoire consists of 35,000 to 50,000 clones, with 55% to 70% occurring once and the leading ten covering over 2%. The sample's time point: cycle 4 day 1 (C4D1), after more than 5 weeks of nivolumab. Relapses following autologous stem cell transplantation were seen in all patients, with brentuximab vedotin exposure varying. Sequenced material: peripheral blood mononuclear cells (PBMCs), taken before the fourth cycle of nivolumab. The receptor set was obtained from a human donor with classical Hodgkin lymphoma.

As DNA, the CDR3 is TGTGCCAGCAGCCTCAACGCGGGGGGGATCACAGATACGCAGTATTTT. Amino acids: CASSLNAGGITDTQYF. The rearrangement links TRBV7-8 to TRBJ2-3, with TRBD2 matching over 9 bases. CDR1 is SGHVS and CDR2 is FQNEAQ in the germline V gene. The CDR3 has 16 amino acids. Trimming took 5 bases from V and 2 from J; bases not matched to a gene: 8.

V is TRBV19 and J is TRBJ1-6, with a weak D call TRBD1 (6 bases). There are 18 residues in the CDR3. V was cut by 6 bases and J by 0 bases, with 18 bases left in between. Germline CDR1 and CDR2: LNHDA and SQIVND (reference sequence). CDR3 nucleotides: TGTGCCAGTAGCCTCTCCGGGACATATAGCTCCTATAATTCACCCCTCCACTTT. It is translated as CASSLSGTYSSYNSPLHF.

The chain employs TRBV7-9 and TRBJ2-2, with D possibly called TRBD1 or TRBD2 (5 bases each). With 5 bases removed from V and 13 bases from J, the gap between germline ends came to 14 bases. Germline V CDR1 and CDR2: SEHNR, FQNEAQ (reference sequence). The CDR3 is 12 residues long. The CDR3 DNA sequence: TGTGCCAGCAGCGGGACCGCGGTCGGGCTGTTTTTT. Its translation: CASSGTAVGLFF.

The V gene is TRBV25-1, the J gene TRBJ2-7; D call uncertain. Germline V gene lookup returns CDR1 MGHDK and CDR2 SYGVNS. The CDR3 contains 10 residues. Trimming shortened V by 10 bases and J by 3 bases, and 7 bases separated the two germline ends. CDR3 protein: CATSGYEQYF. DNA for the CDR3: TGTGCCACCTCAGGCTACGAGCAGTACTTC.

The chain employs TRBV27 and TRBJ2-4; perhaps TRBD2 as D (7 bases). This CDR3 has 14 residues. V dropped 0 bases and J dropped 7 bases, with 10 bases sitting between them. Germline CDR1 is MNHEY and CDR2 is SMNVEV (reference sequence). CDR3 DNA: TGTGCCAGCAGTTTATCGGGGGGGCCCAACATTCAGTACTTC. It is translated as CASSLSGGPNIQYF.

J is TRBJ2-5 and V is TRBV2, with 7 bases lining up with TRBD2. V was clipped by 8 bases and J by 1 base; unmatched bases: 10. Germline CDR1 SNHLY, CDR2 FYNNEI. The CDR3 consists of 15 residues. The CDR3 loop is CASPVRKRGQETQYF. CDR3 DNA: TGTGCCAGCCCCGTTCGAAAGCGGGGCCAAGAGACCCAGTACTTC.

Only a few counts were recorded for this clone. This chain joins TRBV15 and TRBJ2-4, with D possibly matching TRBD1 (7 bases). Germline CDR1 LNHNV, CDR2 YYDKDF (reference sequence). The CDR3 spans 16 residues. Trimming pared 3 bases from V and 6 bases from J, leaving 18 bases between. CDR3 protein: CATSSPKGAGGNIQYF. The DNA for the CDR3 is TGTGCCACCAGCAGCCCAAAGGGGGCCGGGGGAAACATTCAGTACTTC.

The chain has TRBV20-1 and TRBJ1-5; D uncertain. The CDR3 totals 11 residues. With 6 bases removed from V and 11 bases from J, the gap between germline ends came to 14 bases. Germline V CDR1 and CDR2: DFQATT, SNEGSKA (reference sequence). In DNA, the CDR3 is TGCAGTGCCCTGGACCTTACGACCCAGCATTTT. This sequence encodes CSALDLTTQHF.

Only a few counts were recorded for this clone. This sequence joins TRBV7-2 and TRBJ1-2; weak D call: TRBD1 (5 bases). Germline V gene data show CDR1 as SGHTA and CDR2 as FQGNSA. Between the trimmed V and J ends, which lost 6 bases and 6 bases, there was a span of 23 bases. There are 16 residues in the CDR3. The CDR3 spells CASSFTAGPQGDGYTF. CDR3 DNA: TGTGCCAGCAGTTTTACCGCGGGACCGCAAGGGGATGGCTACACCTTC.

The chain is built from TRBV6-5 and TRBJ2-5; the D gene is possibly TRBD1 (5 bases). The J call is uncertain, as TRBJ2-7 better fits the DNA end. CDR1 is MNHEY and CDR2 is SVGAGI in the germline V gene. The CDR3 spans 14 residues. In nucleotides, the CDR3 is TGTGCCAGCAGTTACACAGGCGGCTCCTACGAGCAGTACTTC. Translated: CASSYTGGSYEQYF.

The rearrangement links TRBV30 to TRBJ1-6; TRBD1 might be the D (5 bases). This CDR3 comprises 12 residues. Germline loops: CDR1 GTSNPN, CDR2 SVGIG (reference sequence). Between the trimmed V and J ends, which lost 1 base and 9 bases, there was a span of 7 bases. The CDR3 nucleotides read TGTGCCTGGAGTGCAGGGTTTTCACCCCTCCACTTT. Translating gives CAWSAGFSPLHF.

The chain joins TRBV28 to TRBJ2-7; no firm D call. The CDR3 covers 12 residues. Germline V lookup: CDR1 MDHEN, CDR2 SYDVKM. The germline V and J ends were trimmed by 2 bases and 0 bases, with 2 bases remaining between them. The CDR3 bases are TGTGCCAGCAGTTTAAACTCCTACGAGCAGTACTTC. It translates to CASSLNSYEQYF.

This clone has a single count. The chain combines TRBV9 with TRBJ2-3; weak D call: TRBD1 (5 bases). In germline, CDR1 is SGDLS, CDR2 YYNGEE. This CDR3 comprises 15 residues. V lost 3 bases, J lost 2 bases, and 13 bases lay in between. CDR3 sequence: CASSEQGTPTDTQYF. The CDR3 region has the DNA TGTGCCAGCAGCGAGCAGGGCACTCCCACAGATACGCAGTATTTT.

By share of the sample, this clone is medium-sized. The chain has TRBV5-6 and TRBJ1-5, with a tentative D call TRBD1 (5 bases). This CDR3 comprises 15 residues. V was cut by 0 bases and J by 4 bases, with 11 bases left in between. The germline V gene has CDR1 SGHDT and CDR2 YYEEEE. The CDR3 protein is CASSLGQGPNQPQHF. The CDR3, as DNA: TGTGCCAGCAGCTTGGGCCAGGGTCCAAATCAGCCCCAGCATTTT.

This clone appeared a few times. This sequence joins TRBV7-9 and TRBJ2-5; possibly TRBD1 for D (6 bases). The germline CDR1 and CDR2 sequences are SEHNR and FQNEAQ (reference sequence). The CDR3 is 13 amino acids. The V end was cut by 4 bases, the J end by 2 bases, with 8 bases between. CDR3 amino acids: CASSSDSQETQYF. Here the CDR3 DNA reads TGTGCCAGCAGCTCGGACAGTCAAGAGACCCAGTACTTC.

The chain carries TRBV29-1 and TRBJ2-2, with D possibly matching TRBD2 (6 bases). CDR1 and CDR2 (germline): SQVTM, ANQGSEA. V dropped 7 bases and J dropped 3 bases, with 18 bases sitting between them. CDR3 length: 15 residues. CDR3 bases: TGCAGCGGGAGGGTTACGGGGGAGGACACCGGGGAGCTGTTTTTT. It codes for CSGRVTGEDTGELFF.

Within the sample, this clone is medium-sized. Distinct nucleotide sequences in the sample also encode this CDR3. V is TRBV5-1 and J is TRBJ2-7; no definite D call. There are 13 residues in the CDR3. The V gene lost 5 bases and the J gene lost 3 bases, with 12 bases spanning the gap. Germline V gene data show CDR1 as SGHRS and CDR2 as YFSETQ. CDR3 bases: TGCGCCAGCAGTTTAGGCCAATACTACGAGCAGTACTTC. This sequence encodes CASSLGQYYEQYF. The full variable domain, in which reference TRBV5-1 and TRBJ2-7 provide the parts outside the CDR3, is KAGVTQTPRYLIKTRGQQVTLSCSPISGHRSVSWYQQTPGQGLQFLFEYFSETQRNKGNFPGRFSGRQFSNSRSEMNVSTLELGDSALYLCASSLGQYYEQYFGPGTRLTVT.

The CDR3 sequence is CSVEDLAPPNTEAFF. The CDR3 DNA follows: TGCAGCGTTGAAGATCTAGCCCCTCCCAACACTGAAGCTTTCTTT. This sequence joins TRBV29-1 and TRBJ1-1; D is unresolved. The CDR3 consists of 15 residues. V was pared by 0 bases and J by 2 bases, with 13 bases between. The V gene's germline CDR1 is SQVTM and CDR2 ANQGSEA.

The genes are TRBV5-6 and TRBJ2-7; 9 bases map to TRBD2. Germline V gene data show CDR1 as SGHDT and CDR2 as YYEEEE. After removal of 5 bases from V and 2 bases from J, the junction contained 14 bases not matched to a gene. CDR3 length equals 17 residues. CDR3 in amino acids: CASRRLPTSGPPYEQYF. The CDR3 bases are TGTGCCAGCAGAAGGCTCCCGACTAGCGGCCCACCCTACGAGCAGTACTTC.

This chain uses TRBV11-1 with TRBJ1-1, with D possibly matching TRBD1 (5 bases). The length of the CDR3 is 16 residues. V lost 7 bases and J lost 5, with 23 bases in between. Germline V gives CDR1 SGHAT, CDR2 FQDESV (reference sequence). This CDR3 reads CASTDMAVGGRTEAFF. The CDR3 DNA sequence: TGTGCCAGCACCGATATGGCCGTGGGGGGAAGAACTGAAGCTTTCTTT.

This clone was detected once. V is TRBV28 and J is TRBJ2-6; the D is unclear. With 3 bases removed from V and 1 base from J, the gap between germline ends came to 10 bases. In germline, CDR1 is MDHEN, CDR2 SYDVKM. The CDR3 sequence is 16 residues long. CDR3 nucleotides: TGTGCCAGCAGTTTTATTTGGGGTTCTGGGGCCAACGTCCTGACTTTC. Translated: CASSFIWGSGANVLTF.

The chain has TRBV29-1 and TRBJ2-7; D is unresolved. The CDR3 is 13 amino acids. Germline CDR1 SQVTM, CDR2 ANQGSEA. Trimming removed 0 bases at V and 2 bases at J, with 8 bases between. CDR3 sequence reads: CSVEEDTAYEQYF. The CDR3 DNA follows: TGCAGCGTTGAAGAAGACACAGCCTACGAGCAGTACTTC.

CDR3 in amino acids: CASSPGTSGGAGDEQFF. Here the CDR3 DNA reads TGTGCCAGCAGCCCTGGGACTAGCGGGGGGGCTGGAGATGAGCAGTTCTTC. V gene TRBV13 combines with J gene TRBJ2-1; 16 bases match TRBD2. The CDR3 is made up of 17 amino acids. V dropped 5 bases and J dropped 8; count of bases not matched to a gene: 9. The germline V gene has CDR1 PRHDT and CDR2 FYEKMQ (reference sequence). The full variable domain, with the rest looked up from reference TRBV13 and TRBJ2-1, is AAGVIQSPRHLIKEKRETATLKCYPIPRHDTVYWYQQGPGQDPQFLISFYEKMQSDKGSIPDRFSAQQFSDYHSELNMSSLELGDSALYFCASSPGTSGGAGDEQFFGPGTRLTVL.

The chain has TRBV6-5 and TRBJ2-7, with TRBD1 matching over 9 bases. This CDR3 comprises 16 residues. The V and J ends lost 4 bases and 0 bases, in that order; junction bases with no gene match: 7. Germline-derived CDR1 and CDR2 are MNHEY and SVGAGI. CDR3 in amino acids: CASSFGRDRVSYEQYF. The CDR3 DNA sequence: TGTGCCAGCAGTTTCGGCCGGGACAGGGTCTCCTACGAGCAGTACTTC.